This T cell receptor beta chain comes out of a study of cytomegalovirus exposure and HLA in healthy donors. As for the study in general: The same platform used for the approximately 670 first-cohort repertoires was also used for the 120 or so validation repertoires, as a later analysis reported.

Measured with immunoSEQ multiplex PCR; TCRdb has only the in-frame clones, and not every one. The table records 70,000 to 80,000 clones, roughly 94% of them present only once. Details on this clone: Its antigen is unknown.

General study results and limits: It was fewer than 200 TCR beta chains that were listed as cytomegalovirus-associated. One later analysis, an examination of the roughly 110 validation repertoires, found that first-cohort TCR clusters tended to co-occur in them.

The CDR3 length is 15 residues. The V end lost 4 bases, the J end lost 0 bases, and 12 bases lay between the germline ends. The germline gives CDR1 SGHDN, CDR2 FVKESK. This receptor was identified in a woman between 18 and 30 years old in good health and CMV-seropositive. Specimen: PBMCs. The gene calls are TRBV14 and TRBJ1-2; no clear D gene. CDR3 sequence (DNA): TGTGCCAGCAGCCTACCGGGAGTTTCTAACTATGGCTACACCTTC. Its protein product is CASSLPGVSNYGYTF.